Following are 5 T cell receptor beta chains from one sample sequenced in a study of OX40 agonist ivuxolimab in advanced cancers. Generated by immunoSEQ multiplex PCR, the TCRdb table keeps only in-frame clones and is missing some. The sample has some 65,000 clones; 85% are singletons. Sequencing used CD4+ or CD8+ T cells sorted from blood, obtained in a trial of the OX40 agonist ivuxolimab. These receptors came from an adult with an advanced solid tumor such as melanoma, head and neck, liver or kidney cancer.

This clone has just a few counts. The gene calls are TRBV7-2 and TRBJ2-7, with 10 positions matching TRBD1. The germline CDR1 and CDR2 sequences are SGHTA and FQGNSA. V lost 5 bases, J lost 7 bases, and 11 bases stayed unmatched. The CDR3 consists of 15 residues. The CDR3 reads CASSTGTGASGEQYF. In nucleotides, the CDR3 is TGTGCCAGCAGCACCGGGACAGGGGCCTCCGGAGAGCAGTACTTC.

The V gene is TRBV14, the J gene TRBJ1-1, with D unresolved. Trimming left V 0 bases short and J 5 bases short, with 13 bases between. The germline CDR1 and CDR2 sequences are SGHDN and FVKESK. CDR3 length: 15 amino acids. The CDR3 here is CASSQDLWGRTEAFF. DNA for the CDR3: TGTGCCAGCAGCCAAGATCTTTGGGGTCGGACTGAAGCTTTCTTT.

The chain has TRBV7-2 and TRBJ1-3; 7 positions agree with TRBD1. The length of the CDR3 is 17 residues. Germline values: CDR1 SGHTA, CDR2 FQGNSA. The ends lost 1 base at V and 2 bases at J; junction bases unmatched: 8. CDR3 region: CASSLVVDRVTGNTIYF. CDR3 nucleotide sequence: TGTGCCAGCAGCTTAGTGGTAGACAGGGTCACTGGAAACACCATATATTTT.

The CDR3 DNA follows: TGTGCCAGCAGCTTGGGACAGGGGCCGACTGAAGCTTTCTTT. As protein: CASSLGQGPTEAFF. The chain combines TRBV11-3 with TRBJ1-1, with TRBD1 identical over 10 bases. The CDR3 loop spans 14 amino acids. The J segment lost 5 bases and the V segment lost 3 bases, leaving 3 bases of the junction unmatched. Germline CDR1 and CDR2: SGHNT and YENEEA.

The chain couples TRBV6-6 to TRBJ2-5; 10 bases match TRBD2. The V gene end was trimmed by 8 bases and the J gene end by 5 bases; junction bases not matched to a gene: 8. Germline V gene data show CDR1 as MNHNY and CDR2 as SVGAGI (reference sequence). The CDR3 is 14 amino acids. The CDR3: CASASGGIFETQYF. In DNA form, the CDR3 reads TGTGCCAGCGCTAGCGGGGGTATTTTTGAGACCCAGTACTTC.